The 14 T cell receptor beta chains below come from one sample, sequenced in a study of T cell repertoires in cytomegalovirus infection. TCRdb reprocessed the reads with MiXCR, giving one entry per CDR3 protein. The top ten clones hold about 1.5% of a sample with 200,000 to 300,000 distinct CDR3 sequences, about 12% of them seen once. Sequencing input: PBMCs. All receptors come from a human donor in good health (CMV status not recorded). Some clones in this sample may be carry-over from other donors' samples.

In its sample, this clonotype was seen a few times. The gene calls are TRBV20-1 and TRBJ2-5; 12 bases match TRBD2. The germline V gene encodes CDR1 DFQATT and CDR2 SNEGSKA (reference sequence). The length of the CDR3 is 17 residues. V was clipped by 7 bases and J by 5 bases; unmatched bases: 17. The CDR3 loop is CSGPIPGTSGLRETQYF. The CDR3 nucleotides are TGCAGTGGTCCTATTCCCGGGACTAGCGGGTTGAGGGAGACCCAGTACTTC.

This clonotype was counted at least ten times. The CDR3 DNA reads TGTGCCAGCAGTCGGAACACAGGGTACACTGAAGCTTTCTTT. Its protein is CASSRNTGYTEAFF. This chain uses TRBV6-1 with TRBJ1-1; tentative D call: TRBD1 (6 bases). The CDR3 consists of 14 residues. V was shortened by 5 bases and J by 3 bases, with 13 bases between the two germline ends. The germline CDR1 and CDR2 sequences are MNHNS and SASEGT.

This clonotype was observed a few times. V is TRBV18 and J is TRBJ2-5; perhaps TRBD1 as D (5 bases). CDR3 length: 15 residues. Germline CDR1 is KGHSH and CDR2 is LQKENI. V lost 3 bases and J lost 3, with 14 bases in between. CDR3 residues: CASSPTGLREETQYF. In nucleotides, the CDR3 is TGTGCCAGCTCACCCACCGGGCTCAGGGAAGAGACCCAGTACTTC.

This clonotype was seen repeatedly, ten times or more. The chain uses TRBV7-9 and TRBJ1-1; D is uncertain. The CDR3 contains 13 residues. The V and J ends lost 5 bases and 8 bases respectively, with 15 bases between them. Germline CDR1 SEHNR, CDR2 FQNEAQ (reference sequence). CDR3 nucleotide sequence: TGTGCCAGCAGCCCGCCCCCCCCAATCGAAGCTTTCTTT. Translation gives CASSPPPPIEAFF.

This clonotype was counted a few times. For the CDR3, the DNA is TGTGCCAGCAGTTCTGTACAGGGCGCCAATCAGCCCCAGCATTTT. Its translation: CASSSVQGANQPQHF. The chain recombines TRBV12-3 or TRBV12-4 with TRBJ1-5, with a tentative D call TRBD1 (6 bases). V lost 4 bases, J lost 3 bases, and 13 bases lay in between. The CDR3 covers 15 residues.

This clonotype was found many times. This chain connects TRBV11-3 to TRBJ1-1; D is unresolved. Per germline, CDR1 SGHNT and CDR2 YENEEA. With 0 bases removed from V and 4 bases from J, the gap between germline ends came to 15 bases. The CDR3 has 16 amino acids. DNA for the CDR3: TGTGCCAGCAGCTTAGATTTTGGGCAGACTTTCACTGAAGCTTTCTTT. It yields the protein CASSLDFGQTFTEAFF.

For this clonotype: This may come from a read error, since a much larger clone is one base off. This is likely a read error, given that the CDR3 carries no conserved phenylalanine or tryptophan at its end. The V gene is TRBV19, the J gene TRBJ1-6, with D possibly being TRBD1 (6 bases). The ends were cut back, 5 bases at V and 7 bases at J, with 9 bases in the middle. This CDR3 is 13 amino acids long. Germline-derived CDR1 and CDR2 are LNHDA and SQIVND (reference sequence). For the CDR3, the DNA is TGTGCCAGTAGTCCACAGGGCAATTCACCCCTCCACTAT. This sequence encodes CASSPQGNSPLHY.

This clonotype has a handful of counts. This sequence joins TRBV6-2 or TRBV6-3 and TRBJ2-2; TRBD2 matches 12 bases. Per the germline V gene, CDR1 is MNHEY and CDR2 is SVGEGT. V was clipped by 7 bases and J by 0 bases; unmatched bases: 15. The CDR3 consists of 20 residues. The CDR3 reads CASIKREGLAGRPNTGELFF. CDR3 bases: TGTGCCAGCATCAAACGGGAAGGACTAGCGGGGCGACCGAACACCGGGGAGCTGTTTTTT.

This clonotype occurred many times. V is TRBV24-1 and J is TRBJ2-4, with 9 nucleotides matching TRBD2. V dropped 2 bases and J dropped 7; count of bases not matched to a gene: 11. CDR3 size: 17 residues. Germline-derived CDR1 and CDR2 are KGHDR and SFDVKD. The CDR3 nucleotides are TGTGCCACCAGTGATTCCTCATCAGCGGGAGGAGGCAACATTCAGTACTTC. It encodes CATSDSSSAGGGNIQYF.

In this sample, this clonotype turned up a few times. The rearrangement uses TRBV9 and TRBJ2-7; 9 bases align to TRBD2. Germline V CDR1 and CDR2: SGDLS, YYNGEE. J was trimmed by 0 bases and V by 0 bases; bases with no gene match: 7. CDR3 size: 17 residues. The CDR3 is CASSVGGQRGVSYEQYF. The CDR3 region has the DNA TGTGCCAGCAGCGTAGGGGGACAGCGGGGGGTCTCCTACGAGCAGTACTTC. The complete variable domain, with remaining parts taken from reference TRBV9 and TRBJ2-7, reads DSGVTQTPKHLITATGQRVTLRCSPRSGDLSVYWYQQSLDQGLQFLIQYYNGEERAKGNILERFSAQQFPDLHSELNLSSLELGDSALYFCASSVGGQRGVSYEQYFGPGTRLTVT.

The sample holds a few counts of this clonotype. This chain connects TRBV5-1 to TRBJ2-1, with TRBD1 matching 8 bases. Per the germline V gene, CDR1 is SGHRS and CDR2 is YFSETQ. The CDR3 is 14 residues long. The J segment lost 6 bases and the V segment lost 0 bases, leaving 2 bases of the junction unmatched. CDR3 sequence (DNA): TGCGCCAGCAGCTTGGGGACAGGGCGCAATGAGCAGTTCTTC. Encoded protein: CASSLGTGRNEQFF.

This clonotype has at least ten counts. The CDR3 is CASSPTSGGTSQNTGELFF. The CDR3 region has the DNA TGTGCCAGCAGCCCGACTAGCGGGGGGACCTCACAGAACACCGGGGAGCTGTTTTTT. J is TRBJ2-2 and V is TRBV7-2, with TRBD2 matching 13 bases. Germline CDR1 is SGHTA and CDR2 is FQGNSA. Trimming at V came to 5 bases and at J to 1 base, leaving 10 bases not matched to a gene. The CDR3 runs 19 residues.

This clonotype was observed at least ten times. The rearrangement uses TRBV7-2 and TRBJ2-2, with 11 bases lining up with TRBD1. Trimming removed 6 bases from V and 6 bases from J; junction bases left unmatched: 3. CDR1 and CDR2 from the germline V gene are SGHTA and FQGNSA. CDR3 length equals 14 residues. CDR3 in DNA: TGTGCCAGCAGGCTGGGACAGGGGGCCGGGGAGCTGTTTTTT. Residues: CASRLGQGAGELFF.

The chain links TRBV6-5 to TRBJ1-5; tentatively, D is TRBD1 (6 bases). V lost 9 bases and J lost 0, with 12 bases in between. The CDR3 spans 14 residues. Germline values: CDR1 MNHEY, CDR2 SVGAGI. The CDR3 DNA reads as TGTGCCAGTAATAAAGGGGGTAGCAATCAGCCCCAGCATTTT. Translating gives CASNKGGSNQPQHF.